The 6 T cell receptor beta chains below all came from one sample that was sequenced in a study of blood T cell repertoires in COVID-19 (dated by TCRdb to the early 2020s). Library construction relied on the immunoSEQ multiplex PCR assay. The source is immuneACCESS, and TCRdb retained only in-frame sequences with V and J called. Part of the clones is not carried over; for the studies checked, unresolved V genes explain less than half of this, and the remainder is unexplained. This sample is represented by 200,000 to 250,000 clones; 86% of them were singletons. Approximately 2.1% of the sample lies in the top ten. Sequencing used peripheral blood. These receptors were obtained from a man aged 25 to 40 who had recovered from COVID-19.

This clone was counted a single time. The chain joins TRBV12-3 or TRBV12-4 to TRBJ1-2; the D is unclear. The CDR3 is 13 amino acids. Trimming stripped 6 bases from V and 3 bases from J, with 11 bases between. For the CDR3, the DNA is TGTGCCAGCAGAGGCGCGGGGTACTATGGCTACACCTTC. Residues: CASRGAGYYGYTF.

The V gene is TRBV5-4, the J gene TRBJ1-1; TRBD1 aligns across 7 bases. The CDR3 spans 16 residues. Unmatched junction bases numbered 16, after V lost 4 bases and J lost 7 bases. Germline V lookup: CDR1 SGHNT, CDR2 YYREEE (reference sequence). The CDR3 DNA reads as TGTGCCAGCAGCCCCTTTTGGGGAACCGACAGGGATGAAGCTTTCTTT. Protein product: CASSPFWGTDRDEAFF. The full variable domain, rest sourced from reference TRBV5-4 and TRBJ1-1, is ETGVTQSPTHLIKTRGQQVTLRCSSQSGHNTVSWYQQALGQGPQFIFQYYREEENGRGNFPPRFSGLQFPNYSSELNVNALELDDSALYLCASSPFWGTDRDEAFFGQGTRLTVV.

V and J are TRBV5-1 and TRBJ1-2, with a tentative D call TRBD1 (6 bases). V dropped 4 bases and J dropped 6 bases, with 22 bases sitting between them. The CDR3 runs 16 residues. Germline V gene sequence: CDR1 SGHRS, CDR2 YFSETQ. In DNA, the CDR3 is TGCGCCAGCAGCACACCTCAGGGAGGGGGGGTTGATGGCTACACCTTC. Amino acids: CASSTPQGGGVDGYTF.

V is TRBV6-4 and J is TRBJ1-2; D is possibly TRBD1 (6 bases). V was clipped by 0 bases and J by 8 bases, with 22 bases between them. Germline V gives CDR1 MRHNA, CDR2 SNTAGT. The CDR3 extends over 17 amino acids. CDR3 sequence reads: CASSDSRWGPSQRGYTF. The CDR3 region has the DNA TGTGCCAGCAGTGACTCGAGATGGGGGCCTAGTCAACGCGGCTACACCTTC.

CDR3 sequence reads: CASSVAGQGGGLGGYTF. The CDR3 DNA follows: TGTGCCAGCAGCGTAGCCGGACAGGGTGGGGGATTAGGCGGCTACACCTTC. The chain couples TRBV9 to TRBJ1-2; 8 bases agree with TRBD1. CDR3 length equals 17 residues. Germline CDR1 SGDLS, CDR2 YYNGEE. Unmatched junction bases numbered 15, after V lost 0 bases and J lost 8 bases.

This clone has only one observation. At the DNA level, this CDR3 is encoded by other sequences in the same sample as well. The chain links TRBV15 to TRBJ1-1; no definite D call. Germline CDR1 LNHNV, CDR2 YYDKDF (reference sequence). The CDR3 runs 14 residues. V shed 0 bases and J shed 1 base, with 6 bases lying between them. The CDR3 spells CATSRDRGNTEAFF. For the CDR3, the DNA is TGTGCCACCAGCAGAGATCGAGGGAACACTGAAGCTTTCTTT.